This TCR beta chain is drawn from a study of blood T cells in healthy people across ages. This clonotype was detected only a few times. The authors ran a second PCR of roughly 6 to 12 cycles using a sample-barcoded 5' primer and a J-beta primer mix. A template-switch adaptor with 12 random nucleotides tagged each cDNA molecule. TCRdb used MiXCR to reprocess the 5' RACE reads, holding one entry per CDR3 protein. This sample has about 780,000 distinct CDR3 sequences; roughly 26% occur once, and the top ten carry 3%. No fewer than 5 micrograms of total RNA were isolated from every sample. Germline CDR1 reads SNHLY; CDR2 reads FYNNEI. The CDR3 has 15 residues. V dropped 4 bases and J dropped 6 bases, with 13 bases sitting between them. These data are also associated with another study on T cells of mothers and their children. That report adds: Relative to unrelated pairs, biologically related mother-child dyads exhibited marginally greater, non-significant overlap.

This clonotype was obtained from a boy between 10 and 17 years old in good health. The sequencing sample was made of blood. The chain carries TRBV2 and TRBJ1-6; D unclear. The CDR3 sequence is CASSVEGPSNSPLHF. The CDR3 nucleotides are TGTGCCAGCAGTGTGGAGGGTCCCTCTAATTCACCCCTCCACTTT. The full variable domain, with the rest looked up from reference TRBV2 and TRBJ1-6, is EPEVTQTPSHQVTQMGQEVILRCVPISNHLYFYWYRQILGQKVEFLVSFYNNEISEKSEIFDDQFSVERPDGSNFTLKIRSTKLEDSAMYFCASSVEGPSNSPLHFGNGTRLTVT.